This T cell receptor beta chain originates from a study of shared clonotypes between healthy human individuals. Germline V gene lookup returns CDR1 SGHRS and CDR2 YFSETQ. CDR3 size: 14 residues. With 7 bases clipped from V and 3 bases from J, the junction kept 9 bases outside the gene matches. The method was immunoSEQ multiplex PCR; TCRdb's version includes in-frame clones alone and lacks a portion of them. The repertoire holds some 900,000 clones, with around 80% as singletons. This chain joins TRBV5-1 and TRBJ2-5, with 7 bases lining up with TRBD1. The sample was memory CD4+ T cells sorted from blood. Described subset: CD45RA-negative fraction. The receptor's source is a man aged 18 to 30 in good health. The CDR3 nucleotides read TGCGCCAGCGGTCAGGGACAGACTAAAGAGACCCAGTACTTC. Translation gives CASGQGQTKETQYF.